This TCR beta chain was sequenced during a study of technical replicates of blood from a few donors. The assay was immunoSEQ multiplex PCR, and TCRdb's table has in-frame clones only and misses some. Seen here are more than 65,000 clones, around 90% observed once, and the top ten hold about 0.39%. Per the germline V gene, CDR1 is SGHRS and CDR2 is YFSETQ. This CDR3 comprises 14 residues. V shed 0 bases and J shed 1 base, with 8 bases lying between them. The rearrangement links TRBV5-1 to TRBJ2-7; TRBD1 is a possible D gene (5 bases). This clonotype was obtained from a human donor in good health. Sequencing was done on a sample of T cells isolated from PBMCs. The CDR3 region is CASSLGDSSYEQYF. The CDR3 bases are TGCGCCAGCAGCTTGGGAGACAGTTCCTACGAGCAGTACTTC.